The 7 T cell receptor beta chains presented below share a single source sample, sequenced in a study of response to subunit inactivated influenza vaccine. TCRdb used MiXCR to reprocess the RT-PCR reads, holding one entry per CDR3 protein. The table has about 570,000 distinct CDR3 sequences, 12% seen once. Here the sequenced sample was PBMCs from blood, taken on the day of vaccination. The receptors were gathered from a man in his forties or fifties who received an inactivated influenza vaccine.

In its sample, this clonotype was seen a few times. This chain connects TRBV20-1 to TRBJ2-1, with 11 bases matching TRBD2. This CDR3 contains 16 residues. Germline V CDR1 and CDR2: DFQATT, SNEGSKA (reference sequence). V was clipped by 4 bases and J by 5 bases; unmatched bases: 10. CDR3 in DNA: TGCAGTGCTATACGGACTAGCGGGTCCCGGGACAATGAGCAGTTCTTC. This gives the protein CSAIRTSGSRDNEQFF.

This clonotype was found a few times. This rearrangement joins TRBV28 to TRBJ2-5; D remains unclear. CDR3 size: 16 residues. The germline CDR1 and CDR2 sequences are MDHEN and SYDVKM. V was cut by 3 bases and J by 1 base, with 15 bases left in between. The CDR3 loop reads CASSFLLNPSQETQYF. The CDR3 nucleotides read TGTGCCAGCAGTTTCCTGTTGAATCCAAGCCAAGAGACCCAGTACTTC.

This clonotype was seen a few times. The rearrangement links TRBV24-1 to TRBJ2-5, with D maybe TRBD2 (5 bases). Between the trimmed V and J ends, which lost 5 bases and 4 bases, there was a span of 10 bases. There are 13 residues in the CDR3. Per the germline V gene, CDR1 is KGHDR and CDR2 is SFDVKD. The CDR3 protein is CATSGGGRETQYF. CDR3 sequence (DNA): TGTGCCACCAGTGGTGGCGGGCGAGAGACCCAGTACTTC.

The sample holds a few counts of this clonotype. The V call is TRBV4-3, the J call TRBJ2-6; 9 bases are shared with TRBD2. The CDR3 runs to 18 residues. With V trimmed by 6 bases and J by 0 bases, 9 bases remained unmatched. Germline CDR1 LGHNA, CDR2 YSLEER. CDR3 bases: TGCGCCAGCAGTCCGGCTAGCGGGGTTTACTCTGGGGCCAACGTCCTGACTTTC. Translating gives CASSPASGVYSGANVLTF.

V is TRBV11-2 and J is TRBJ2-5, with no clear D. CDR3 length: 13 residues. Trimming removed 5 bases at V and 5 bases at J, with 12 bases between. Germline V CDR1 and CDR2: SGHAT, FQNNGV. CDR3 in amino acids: CASSPSVRETQYF. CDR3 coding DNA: TGTGCCAGCAGCCCTAGTGTCAGGGAGACCCAGTACTTC.

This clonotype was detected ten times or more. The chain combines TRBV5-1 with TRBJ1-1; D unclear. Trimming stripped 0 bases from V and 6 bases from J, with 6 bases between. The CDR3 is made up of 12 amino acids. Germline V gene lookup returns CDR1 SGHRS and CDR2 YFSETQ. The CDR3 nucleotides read TGCGCCAGCAGCTTGGGATACGCTGAAGCTTTCTTT. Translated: CASSLGYAEAFF.

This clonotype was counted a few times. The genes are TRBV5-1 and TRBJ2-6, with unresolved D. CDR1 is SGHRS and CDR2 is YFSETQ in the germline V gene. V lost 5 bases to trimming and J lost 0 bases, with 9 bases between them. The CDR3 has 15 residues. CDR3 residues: CASRSENSGANVLTF. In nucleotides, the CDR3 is TGCGCCAGCAGATCAGAAAACTCTGGGGCCAACGTCCTGACTTTC.